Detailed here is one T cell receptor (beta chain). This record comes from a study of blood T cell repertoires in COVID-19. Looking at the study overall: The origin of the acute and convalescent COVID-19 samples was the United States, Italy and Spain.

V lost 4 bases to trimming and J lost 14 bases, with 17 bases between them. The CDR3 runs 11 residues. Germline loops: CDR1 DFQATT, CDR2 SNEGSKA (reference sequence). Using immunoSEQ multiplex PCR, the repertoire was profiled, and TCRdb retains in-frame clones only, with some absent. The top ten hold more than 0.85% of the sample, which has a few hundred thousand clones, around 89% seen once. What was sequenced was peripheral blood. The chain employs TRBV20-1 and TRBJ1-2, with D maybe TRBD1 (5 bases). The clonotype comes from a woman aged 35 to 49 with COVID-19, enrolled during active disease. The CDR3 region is CSAKGRGERTF. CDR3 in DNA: TGCAGTGCTAAAGGACGGGGGGAACGTACCTTC.